The clone carrying this TCR beta chain occurred many times. Its antigen is unidentified. 5'RACE with 10-nucleotide random UMIs generated the cDNA. TCRdb analysed the 5' RACE reads with MiXCR anew, one entry per CDR3 protein. The data contain around 64,000 distinct CDR3 sequences, roughly 3.1% of them singletons. This entry belongs to a study of neurological immune-mediated disorders. About the research overall: The approximately 35 multiple sclerosis patients comprised roughly 30 that were relapsing-remitting and 3 that were secondary progressive.

Germline CDR1 DFQATT, CDR2 SNEGSKA (reference sequence). Trimming pared 6 bases from V and 4 bases from J, leaving 18 bases between. The CDR3 is made up of 14 amino acids. Findings and caveats of the study: Across subjects, no CDR3 amino acid sequence appeared in expanded clones of more than one subject, a finding that suggested private repertoires in all groups. Phylogenetic grouping placed 18 of 34 multiple sclerosis patients' repertoires in one related-CDR3 cluster, a possible signature.

The chain joins TRBV20-1 to TRBJ1-1; weak D call: TRBD1 (5 bases). Specimen: PBMCs. The clonotype originates from a woman aged 45 to 65 with multiple sclerosis. CDR3 nucleotides: TGCAGTGCGCATCGGGGGGGTGGGGGCACTGAAGCTTTCTTT. Encoded protein: CSAHRGGGGTEAFF.